The clone carrying this TCR beta chain was counted only a few times. The antigen remains unidentified. Gene names and germline match the mouse. Read data end 1 residue before the CDR3 end; the end is taken from the germline J gene. These data are taken from a study of tissue T cells after allogeneic stem cell transplantation. Overall study results and limits: Motif-based clustering found tissue-specific repertoire signatures shared across patients, though few clones were shared. This small cohort was clinically heterogeneous, and sampling depth was a limitation. Blood and spleen captured only part of the tissue TCR repertoire.

Repertoires were generated with immunoSEQ multiplex PCR, while TCRdb's copy carries only in-frame clones and drops some. The repertoire consists of just over 20,000 clones, with roughly three quarters occurring once and the leading ten covering 0.41%. In germline, CDR1 is NNHNN, CDR2 SYGAGS (reference sequence). The CDR3 is 16 residues long. With V trimmed by 0 bases and J by 3 bases, 7 bases remained unmatched. This rearrangement joins TRBV13-2 to TRBJ1-2; 8 nucleotides align to TRBD1. The sample consisted of blood. The sequence came from a female BALB/c mouse in good health. As its MHC haplotype, the strain has H2-d. The covered CDR3 bases are TGTGCCAGCGGTGATGCAGGCAGGGGGCGCGACTCCGACTACACC. Protein product: CASGDAGRGRDSDYT. The entire CDR3 sequence reads CASGDAGRGRDSDYTF.